This entry concerns a single TCR beta chain. This record belongs to a study of blood T cells in healthy people across ages. PCR was performed a second time for about 7 to 11 cycles using a sample-barcoded 5' primer and a J-beta primer mix. Via MiXCR, TCRdb re-called the 5' RACE reads, giving one row per CDR3 protein. The data contain fewer than 600,000 distinct CDR3 sequences, about 27% of them singletons. The length of the CDR3 is 11 residues. Germline V gene lookup returns CDR1 SQVTM and CDR2 ANQGSEA. V dropped 2 bases and J dropped 8 bases, with 9 bases sitting between them. This same sample was also part of a study on T cells of mothers and their children.

The chain has TRBV29-1 and TRBJ1-2; D is unclear. The TCR was taken from a boy between 2 and 10 years old in good health. The material sequenced was blood. CDR3 sequence: CSVETSLGYTF. DNA for the CDR3: TGCAGCGTTGAAACGAGCCTGGGCTACACCTTC.